A single sample gave rise to the 25 T cell receptor beta chains below, sequenced in a study of shared clonotypes between healthy human individuals. CD45RO-negative, CCR7-positively selected cells formed the naive CD8 fraction, excluding terminally differentiated effector memory CD45RA+ cells. Clones were sequenced by immunoSEQ multiplex PCR, and TCRdb holds only the in-frame ones, with some missing. This sample has 800,000 or so clones, with just over 95% found just once. The sample taken for sequencing was naive CD8+ T cells sorted from blood. The source of these receptors is a man younger than 45 in good health.

This clone came up once. Other DNA variants within this sample encode the same CDR3. This chain joins TRBV19 and TRBJ1-1; D gene uncertain. Germline lookup yields CDR1 LNHDA and CDR2 SQIVND (reference sequence). The ends were cut back, 3 bases at V and 2 bases at J, with 7 bases in the middle. CDR3 length equals 13 residues. This CDR3 is CASSIWGNTEAFF. CDR3 bases: TGTGCCAGTAGTATCTGGGGAAACACTGAAGCTTTCTTT.

The chain links TRBV7-9 to TRBJ2-3, with D perhaps matching TRBD2 (5 bases). Germline CDR1 reads SEHNR; CDR2 reads FQNEAQ (reference sequence). Deletions cut 5 bases from V and 12 bases from J, with 9 bases between. The CDR3 totals 10 residues. The CDR3 sequence is CASSTRGQYF. The CDR3 DNA reads TGTGCCAGCAGCACCCGGGGACAGTATTTT.

CDR3 sequence: CASRSSRLAGVNNEQFF. The DNA of the CDR3 is TGTGCCAGCAGGAGCTCTAGACTAGCGGGGGTAAACAATGAGCAGTTCTTC. The chain uses TRBV2 and TRBJ2-1; the match to TRBD2 covers 12 bases. The J segment lost 5 bases and the V segment lost 6 bases, leaving 11 bases of the junction unmatched. The CDR3 totals 17 residues. Germline V lookup: CDR1 SNHLY, CDR2 FYNNEI.

The J gene is TRBJ2-7, the V gene TRBV5-1; a possible D gene is TRBD2 (7 bases). V dropped 3 bases and J dropped 3 bases, with 19 bases sitting between them. CDR1 is SGHRS and CDR2 is YFSETQ in the germline V gene. CDR3 size: 16 residues. CDR3 amino acids: CASSSGQGRAFYEQYF. CDR3 nucleotides: TGCGCCAGCAGCTCCGGGCAGGGGAGGGCCTTCTACGAGCAGTACTTC.

The sample holds one count of this clone. The chain recombines TRBV5-1 with TRBJ2-1; 8 nucleotides align to TRBD1. There are 18 residues in the CDR3. The ends lost 2 bases at V and 2 bases at J; junction bases unmatched: 12. Germline V CDR1 and CDR2: SGHRS, YFSETQ. The CDR3 nucleotides are TGCGCCAGCAGCTTCGATATAGACAGGGGTTTTACCTACAATGAGCAGTTCTTC. Translation: CASSFDIDRGFTYNEQFF.

The chain joins TRBV11-2 to TRBJ1-1; D perhaps matches TRBD1 (6 bases). V lost 0 bases, J lost 2 bases, and 13 bases lay in between. The CDR3 sequence is 16 residues long. Germline V gives CDR1 SGHAT, CDR2 FQNNGV. The CDR3 bases are TGTGCCAGCAGCTTAGAATGGGGGGCGAGAAACACTGAAGCTTTCTTT. Protein: CASSLEWGARNTEAFF.

The rearrangement links TRBV15 to TRBJ2-3; D not resolved. The V gene lost 1 base and the J gene lost 0 bases, with 11 bases spanning the gap. Germline CDR1 LNHNV, CDR2 YYDKDF (reference sequence). This CDR3 is 16 amino acids long. CDR3 sequence: CATSRVRSPSTDTQYF. The CDR3 nucleotides are TGTGCCACCAGCAGAGTCCGTTCTCCGAGCACAGATACGCAGTATTTT.

V and J are TRBV4-1 and TRBJ1-4; possibly TRBD1 for D (5 bases). The ends were cut back, 3 bases at V and 5 bases at J, with 22 bases in the middle. CDR1 is MGHRA, CDR2 YSYEKL, per germline. The CDR3 consists of 18 residues. CDR3 amino acids: CASSQRASGGGPNEKLFF. The DNA for the CDR3 is TGCGCCAGCAGCCAGAGAGCCTCCGGTGGGGGTCCAAATGAAAAACTGTTTTTT.

The chain has TRBV15 and TRBJ2-7; 9 bases agree with TRBD1. The length of the CDR3 is 15 residues. The ends lost 5 bases at V and 6 bases at J; junction bases unmatched: 11. Germline V gene sequence: CDR1 LNHNV, CDR2 YYDKDF (reference sequence). CDR3 sequence reads: CATSLNKDRGVEQYF. Here the CDR3 DNA reads TGTGCCACCAGCCTCAATAAGGACAGGGGAGTCGAGCAGTACTTC.

The chain couples TRBV11-3 to TRBJ1-3; TRBD1 matches at 12 bases. Germline CDR1 SGHNT, CDR2 YENEEA. The trim removed 4 bases at V and 2 bases at J, leaving 3 bases unmatched. CDR3 length equals 16 residues. CDR3 sequence (DNA): TGTGCCAGCAGCTCGGGGACAGGGGGCACTGGAAACACCATATATTTT. This encodes CASSSGTGGTGNTIYF. Based on the CDR3 plus reference TRBV11-3 and TRBJ1-3, the full variable domain is EAGVVQSPRYKIIEKKQPVAFWCNPISGHNTLYWYLQNLGQGPELLIRYENEEAVDDSQLPKDRFSAERLKGVDSTLKIQPAELGDSAVYLCASSSGTGGTGNTIYFGEGSWLTVV.

The chain has TRBV7-9 and TRBJ2-7; D remains unclear. The CDR3 consists of 8 residues. Germline V gives CDR1 SEHNR, CDR2 FQNEAQ (reference sequence). The CDR3 region has the DNA TGTGTCTCCTACGAGCAGTACTTC. Translation gives CVSYEQYF.

This clone was observed once. This chain links TRBV5-6 with TRBJ1-1; no clear D. The germline V and J ends were trimmed by 0 bases and 3 bases, with 9 bases remaining between them. Per the germline V gene, CDR1 is SGHDT and CDR2 is YYEEEE. The CDR3 loop spans 14 amino acids. CDR3 residues: CASSLVDTYTEAFF. As DNA, the CDR3 is TGTGCCAGCAGCTTGGTTGACACCTACACTGAAGCTTTCTTT.

The chain employs TRBV9 and TRBJ2-1; no clear D gene. The CDR3 length is 12 residues. Trimming took 0 bases from V and 8 from J, leaving 6 bases between them. Germline V gives CDR1 SGDLS, CDR2 YYNGEE. The CDR3 loop reads CASSVDPYEQFF. CDR3 DNA: TGTGCCAGCAGCGTAGACCCCTATGAGCAGTTCTTC.

Comment on this clone: One junction end does not reproduce the germline sequence, and a read error may be involved. The chain recombines TRBV19 with TRBJ1-5; D ambiguous. The length of the CDR3 is 15 residues. The germline gives CDR1 LNHDA, CDR2 SQIVND (reference sequence). The CDR3 loop is CASNHRTPLMEAPAF. As DNA, the CDR3 is TGTGCCAGTAACCATCGGACGCCCCTCATGGAAGCCCCAGCATTT.

V and J are TRBV7-9 and TRBJ2-7, with TRBD2 as a possible D gene (6 bases). The V gene's germline CDR1 is SEHNR and CDR2 FQNEAQ (reference sequence). The CDR3 has 17 amino acids. Trimming removed 5 bases from V and 0 bases from J, with 20 bases in between. The CDR3 bases are TGTGCCAGCAGCCCCTCAACGGGGCGGGACCGCTCCTACGAGCAGTACTTC. It specifies CASSPSTGRDRSYEQYF.

The rearrangement joins TRBV15 to TRBJ2-7; possibly TRBD1 for D (5 bases). The CDR3 is 16 residues long. Germline assignment: CDR1 LNHNV and CDR2 YYDKDF (reference sequence). Trimming cost V 1 base and J 4 bases, with 17 bases left between them. The CDR3 reads CATSRVLGRVRYEQYF. DNA of the CDR3: TGTGCCACCAGCAGAGTGTTGGGCAGGGTTCGGTACGAGCAGTACTTC.

This chain links TRBV2 with TRBJ2-5; the match to TRBD1 covers 8 bases. This CDR3 is built from 15 residues. Germline CDR1 SNHLY, CDR2 FYNNEI. J was trimmed by 4 bases and V by 6 bases; bases with no gene match: 10. This chain's CDR3 is CASRTTGAPRETQYF. In nucleotides, the CDR3 is TGTGCCAGCAGAACGACAGGGGCACCTCGAGAGACCCAGTACTTC.

The chain carries TRBV30 and TRBJ1-1; no clear D gene. The CDR3 extends over 13 amino acids. The V end lost 4 bases, the J end lost 11 bases, and 20 bases lay between the germline ends. Germline loops: CDR1 GTSNPN, CDR2 SVGIG (reference sequence). The CDR3 protein is CAWTHDDRMAAFF. The DNA for the CDR3 is TGTGCCTGGACCCACGACGATAGGATGGCGGCTTTCTTT.

The V and J genes are TRBV7-9 and TRBJ2-7, with 8 bases fitting TRBD1. CDR1 is SEHNR, CDR2 FQNEAQ, per germline (reference sequence). V shed 7 bases, J shed 0 bases, and the junction held 8 bases outside the gene matches. This CDR3 comprises 15 residues. The CDR3 nucleotides are TGTGCCAGCATCTCCGGGACAGGAGTCTCCTACGAGCAGTACTTC. This translates into CASISGTGVSYEQYF.

This clone was seen a single time. The chain recombines TRBV7-8 with TRBJ2-2, with TRBD1 matching over 9 bases. This CDR3 has 17 residues. Germline V gives CDR1 SGHVS, CDR2 FQNEAQ. J lost 6 bases, V lost 3 bases, and 11 bases had no gene match. Here the CDR3 DNA reads TGTGCCAGCAGCTTGTATACCGGGACAGGGAAGGCCGGGGAGCTGTTTTTT. This codes for CASSLYTGTGKAGELFF.

This chain uses TRBV5-1 with TRBJ2-7; the D is unclear. Per germline, CDR1 SGHRS and CDR2 YFSETQ. Trimming removed 4 bases at V and 1 base at J, with 3 bases between. The CDR3 covers 11 residues. The chain's CDR3 is CASSRSYEQYF. CDR3 bases: TGCGCCAGCAGCCGTTCCTACGAGCAGTACTTC.

The rearrangement joins TRBV14 to TRBJ1-1; tentative D call: TRBD1 (5 bases). Trimming left V 2 bases short and J 9 bases short, with 16 bases between. The V gene's germline CDR1 is SGHDN and CDR2 FVKESK. There are 14 residues in the CDR3. CDR3 DNA sequence: TGTGCCAGCAGCCAAAGGGACCGAAAAGGGAAAGCTTTCTTT. It translates to CASSQRDRKGKAFF.

This chain uses TRBV7-9 with TRBJ2-1; 8 nucleotides match TRBD2. Trimming took 5 bases from V and 7 from J; bases not matched to a gene: 10. CDR3 length: 15 residues. CDR1 is SEHNR, CDR2 FQNEAQ, per germline (reference sequence). The CDR3 loop reads CASSRAGDQWNEQFF. The CDR3 coding sequence is TGTGCCAGCAGCCGAGCGGGAGACCAATGGAATGAGCAGTTCTTC.

The J gene is TRBJ2-3, the V gene TRBV9; D is unclear. Trimming stripped 0 bases from V and 0 bases from J, with 8 bases between. Germline lookup yields CDR1 SGDLS and CDR2 YYNGEE. The CDR3 spans 15 residues. The CDR3 nucleotides read TGTGCCAGCAGCGTAGTGGATGTGAGCACAGATACGCAGTATTTT. Amino acid sequence: CASSVVDVSTDTQYF.

The rearrangement joins TRBV9 to TRBJ2-1; TRBD1 aligns across 7 bases. CDR3 length: 15 amino acids. Germline V CDR1 and CDR2: SGDLS, YYNGEE. V shed 5 bases and J 2 bases; nucleotides not matched to a gene: 7. The CDR3 sequence: CASSPDREPYNEQFF. CDR3 bases: TGTGCCAGCAGTCCCGACAGGGAACCCTACAATGAGCAGTTCTTC.